The present T cell receptor beta chain was sequenced within a study of T-cell memory formation after mild COVID-19. As for the study in general: In these data, TCR clusters were largely donor specific. General study findings and limits: The study found balanced CD4/CD8 in clones contracting day 15 to 85 and a CD4+ lean in later expanders.

This clonotype was recorded a few times. The antigen remains unidentified. From the 5' RACE reads, TCRdb called clonotypes with MiXCR, one entry per CDR3 protein. The table has roughly 150,000 distinct CDR3 sequences, more than 12% seen once. The CDR3 length is 13 residues. The germline V gene encodes CDR1 DFQATT and CDR2 SNEGSKA (reference sequence). The V end lost 1 base, the J end lost 11 bases, and 12 bases lay between the germline ends. The V and J genes are TRBV20-1 and TRBJ1-6; D unresolved. Sample: PBMCs or a T cell subset sorted from them (not recorded which). The receptor's source is an adult woman who had mild COVID-19 (a few samples of this study predate the infection). Cell type and time point are not known. CDR3 in amino acids: CSARAQTTAPLHF. For the CDR3, the DNA is TGCAGTGCTAGAGCCCAAACCACGGCACCCCTCCACTTT.